These 8 T cell receptor beta chains were sequenced from one sample in a study of blood T cell repertoires in COVID-19. Profiling relied on immunoSEQ multiplex PCR, and the TCRdb table lists in-frame clones only, not all of them. The sample lists fewer than 500,000 clones; roughly 80% were seen once. Specimen: peripheral blood. These receptors were obtained from a human donor with acute or convalescent COVID-19. The donor label of this sample is uncertain.

The CDR3: CASNRQGKANTEAFF. The CDR3 nucleotides read TGTGCCAGCAATCGACAGGGTAAGGCGAACACTGAAGCTTTCTTT. The rearrangement joins TRBV2 to TRBJ1-1; 7 bases agree with TRBD1. Trimming took 7 bases from V and 1 from J; bases not matched to a gene: 9. Germline CDR1 and CDR2: SNHLY and FYNNEI. The CDR3 spans 15 residues.

The chain couples TRBV10-3 to TRBJ2-1, with TRBD2 matching over 12 bases. The trim removed 2 bases at V and 10 bases at J, leaving 12 bases unmatched. The germline V gene encodes CDR1 ENHRY and CDR2 SYGVKD. The CDR3 consists of 17 residues. The CDR3 reads CAISEPVSSGRAREQFF. The DNA of the CDR3 is TGTGCCATCAGTGAGCCGGTTTCTAGCGGGAGGGCCCGGGAGCAGTTCTTC.

The rearrangement joins TRBV5-4 to TRBJ1-3; weak D call: TRBD1 (5 bases). The CDR3 totals 16 residues. Looked up from germline, CDR1 is SGHNT and CDR2 is YYREEE (reference sequence). V was cut by 4 bases and J by 2 bases, with 16 bases left in between. CDR3 protein: CASSLGGGRTGNTIYF. Here the CDR3 DNA reads TGTGCCAGCAGCCTCGGTGGGGGGAGGACTGGAAACACCATATATTTT.

This rearrangement joins TRBV6-5 to TRBJ1-1, with 9 bases matching TRBD1. Germline lookup yields CDR1 MNHEY and CDR2 SVGAGI. The CDR3 covers 15 residues. The V segment lost 0 bases and the J segment 6 bases; nucleotides outside the gene matches: 5. In DNA, the CDR3 is TGTGCCAGCAGTTACTCGACAGGGGGGAGCGCTGAAGCTTTCTTT. Its protein is CASSYSTGGSAEAFF.

The J gene is TRBJ1-2, the V gene TRBV30, with D maybe TRBD1 (5 bases). The V gene lost 4 bases and the J gene lost 8 bases, with 17 bases spanning the gap. CDR1 is GTSNPN, CDR2 SVGIG, per germline (reference sequence). The CDR3 contains 13 residues. CDR3 nucleotide sequence: TGTGCCTGGAACCCAGGGTTAGGTGGCGGCTACACCTTC. Its translation: CAWNPGLGGGYTF.

The V call is TRBV7-8, the J call TRBJ2-2, with 8 bases aligning to TRBD1. After removal of 2 bases from V and 1 base from J, the junction contained 9 bases not matched to a gene. The CDR3 consists of 18 residues. Germline CDR1 is SGHVS and CDR2 is FQNEAQ. CDR3 coding DNA: TGTGCCAGCAGCTTACTTATTCCCGGGACAGGGAACACCGGGGAGCTGTTTTTT. This encodes CASSLLIPGTGNTGELFF.

A single count supports this clone. V gene TRBV7-9 combines with J gene TRBJ1-3, with no clear D. Trimming left V 2 bases short and J 0 bases short, with 8 bases between. The CDR3 contains 15 residues. Per the germline V gene, CDR1 is SEHNR and CDR2 is FQNEAQ (reference sequence). As DNA, the CDR3 is TGTGCCAGCAGCTTATCCAGATCCTCTGGAAACACCATATATTTT. Protein product: CASSLSRSSGNTIYF.

CDR3 sequence reads: CASSPQGTGNLNTGELFF. CDR3 nucleotides: TGTGCCAGCTCACCGCAGGGGACAGGGAATCTAAACACCGGGGAGCTGTTTTTT. This rearrangement joins TRBV18 to TRBJ2-2; 9 positions match TRBD1. Unmatched junction bases numbered 10, after V lost 3 bases and J lost 2 bases. The CDR3 spans 18 residues. The germline V gene has CDR1 KGHSH and CDR2 LQKENI.